Given below is one T cell receptor (beta chain) in context. In its sample, this clonotype was seen a few times. Its recognized antigen is unknown. Per-base quality was not reported, and no clone a single base away is much larger than it. This entry is derived from a study of blood T cells in healthy people across ages (dated by TCRdb to about 2015). Study-level background: Template switching captured roughly one uniquely barcoded TCR beta cDNA molecule per two T cells in model experiments. For two donors (one aged 18 to 30 and one aged 80 or older), the study analyzed two additional independent replicas of 1 million unique cDNA reads from the same blood draw. Donors were grouped into four age groups: young (average approximately 16 years), middle-aged (roughly 38), aged (roughly 62) and long-lived (over 80). Age-related changes in TCR beta repertoire diversity were measured in the study by deep sequencing normalized with unique cDNA molecular identifiers. What the authors observed across the whole study: The percentage of naive T cells measured by flow cytometry correlated strongly with observed TCR beta diversity. Estimates of total diversity from one million sequenced T cells were regarded as lower bounds and underestimates. Because profiling used bulk unsorted PBMCs, naive and antigen-experienced compartments could not be compared conclusively. Observed TCR beta diversity per million T cells fell roughly linearly with age, and a significant reduction was already apparent by age around 40. The CMV infection status of donors was not known, potentially confounding age-related changes in expanded clonotypes. Compared with the aged group, the long-lived group had more naive CD4+ T cells, fewer expanded clones and increased TCR diversity, suggesting age selection.

The library was generated by 5' RACE. TCRdb records Illumina HiSeq 2500 as the sequencer. The second PCR ran for roughly 7 to 12 cycles and used a J-beta primer mix along with a sample-barcoded 5' primer. A unique molecular identifier was introduced onto each TCR beta cDNA molecule by a template-switch 5' adaptor carrying 12 random nucleotides. Each sample yielded at least 2.5 million CDR3-containing paired-end reads. All of the RNA was converted into first-strand cDNA using the Mint cDNA synthesis kit, with a TRBC-specific oligonucleotide serving as the primer. Following uracil-DNA glycosylase treatment, all cDNA underwent a first 18-cycle PCR with the universal primers M1SS and BC2_uni_R. The paper's data handling went like this. Normalization of each sample was performed by random selection of 1 million high-quality reads, each carrying a distinct molecular identifier. Instead of being binned into consensus sequences, reads that shared molecular identifiers were thrown out. MiTCR, set to a Q25 quality threshold and the strictest error-elimination algorithm, was used for CDR3 identification, clonotype clustering and error correction. A nonparametric unseen species model with Euler transformation was used to estimate a lower bound on total TCR beta diversity. TCRdb reanalyzed the raw reads on its own, using fastp at Q25 for trimming and MiXCR for clone calling, and kept in-frame beta chains. Each CDR3 protein gets just one entry, which takes the most common genes and DNA from the rows behind it. The V and J calls and clone size come from TCRdb's table, not from the authors' own analysis. The sample table contains hundreds of thousands of distinct CDR3 sequences; only one count was recorded for 24% of them. The top ten constitute roughly 9.4% of the sample.

The cysteine opens and the phenylalanine closes a CDR3 of 15 amino acids. Of all the DNA, just the CDR3 is kept, 45 bases in frame from base 1. Relative to germline, V is 6 bases shorter and J is 3 bases shorter, with 17 bases between their ends. For CDR1 and CDR2, the germline V gene lists ENHRY and SYGVKD. The donors were 40 or so Caucasian individuals from Russia, aged roughly 6 to 100 years, who were systemically healthy. About 10 milliliters of peripheral blood were drawn from each donor into EDTA-treated Vacutainer tubes. Ficoll-Paque density-gradient centrifugation was used to isolate PBMCs, with at least 6.5 million obtained per sample. Total RNA was extracted from PBMCs with Trizol reagent, with at least 5.5 micrograms obtained per sample. Naive CD45RAhigh/CD27high T cell percentages were measured by flow cytometry on a PBMC aliquot from every donor. The same specimen was also included in a second study, on T cells of mothers and their children. That second report states: Nine systemically healthy Caucasian individuals, comprising three mothers and their six children, were included as donors. cDNA synthesis consumed the entire amount of extracted RNA, loaded at approximately 1.6 ug RNA in each 15 ul reaction. In the second PCR, the M1S primer introduced both the sample barcodes and 2-4 random nucleotides. Over 8 million TCR beta CDR3 reads were obtained for each mother, and around 2.7 million reads were obtained for each child. In both related and unrelated pairs, thymic selection shapes the output of TCR recombination in a similar way, with inherited differences having only a minor effect. Related mother-child pairs always showed normalized repertoire overlap that was slightly higher than in unrelated mother-child pairs, though the difference was never significant. Persistent microchimeric T cell clones were not detected, at a sensitivity of around 95 clones per million clonotypes. Deep NGS was used in the study to compare the TCR beta repertoires of mothers and children and to look for features that separate related mother-child pairs from unrelated individuals. Mothers averaged 40 +/- 4 years of age and children averaged around 10 +/- 4 years. Libraries were sequenced on Illumina HiSeq 2000 with 100+100 nt paired-end reads after adapter ligation with NEBNext reagents. Mother and child libraries were prepared a month apart and sequenced in separate runs to prevent cross-contamination. For each donor, between roughly 500,000 and 2,200,000 distinct TCR beta clonotypes were identified. Naive TCR beta clonotypes were estimated from low-frequency clonotypes matched to each donor's FACS-determined naive share, without sorting.

The sequence was collected from a boy aged 5 to 17 in good health. This sequence uses TRBV10-3 and TRBJ2-5; the D assignment is uncertain and may be TRBD1 or TRBD2, with 5 bases supporting each. The source material was blood. Read as DNA, the sequence is TGTGCCATCAGACCCTCAGGGACGGGCGAAGAGACCCAGTACTTC. It is translated as CAIRPSGTGEETQYF.